Sequencing of this T cell receptor beta chain was carried out in a study of radiation and T cells in renal cell carcinoma. Time point here: blood 4 weeks post-SBRT, at nephrectomy. Treatment indicated: 15 Gy SBRT to primary tumor, nephrectomy 4 weeks later. Nephrectomy followed 15 Gy stereotactic body radiation by 4 weeks. TCRdb's copy holds only in-frame clones and misses some; the assay was immunoSEQ multiplex PCR. The sample consists of around 180,000 clones, about 85% of them appearing once. The count of this clone is one. The sample was blood, taken from a patient whose treatment included radiotherapy and nephrectomy. The TCR sequence derives from a woman between 50 and 59 years old with renal cell carcinoma.

The DNA for the CDR3 is TGTGCCTCCCGAAGTTCCTCCTCCTACGAGCAGTACTTC. Translating it yields CASRSSSSYEQYF. The J gene is TRBJ2-7, the V gene TRBV28; D gene ambiguous. The CDR3 has 13 residues. The V gene lost 11 bases and the J gene lost 0 bases, with 14 bases spanning the gap. Germline lookup yields CDR1 MDHEN and CDR2 SYDVKM.